A selection of T cell receptor beta chains follows, all from one sample in a study of blood T cell repertoires in COVID-19. The protocol was immunoSEQ multiplex PCR, while the TCRdb copy is restricted to in-frame clones and leaves out a portion. The repertoire holds roughly 700,000 clones, with about 87% as singletons. The sample consisted of peripheral blood. The receptors originated from a young woman with acute or convalescent COVID-19. Each CDR3 is given with its conserved first and last residue. Fields, in order: CDR3 protein, CDR3 DNA, J gene, clone size, CDR3 length, V gene, D gene. The D gene is left open where the match is weak. Clone size is not always given. Where it is, it says once, few, many or a class for expanded clones.

CASSYGSSYEQYF TGTGCCAGCAGTTATGGCAGCTCCTACGAGCAGTACTTC TRBJ2-7 NA 13 TRBV28 NA
CASSLQGAEGYTF TGTGCCAGCAGCTTACAGGGGGCAGAGGGCTACACCTTC TRBJ1-2 NA 13 TRBV7-9 TRBD1
CASSPVRGQSYEQYF TGTGCCAGCAGCCCCGTGCGGGGGCAATCCTACGAGCAGTACTTC TRBJ2-7 NA 15 TRBV7-9 NA
CASSDSRQGSTDTQYF TGTGCCAGCAGTGACTCAAGACAGGGAAGCACAGATACGCAGTATTTT TRBJ2-3 NA 16 TRBV6-4 TRBD1
CASSQDDIFGGYTF TGTGCCAGCAGCCAAGATGATATATTCGGTGGCTACACCTTC TRBJ1-2 NA 14 TRBV3-1/TRBV3-2 NA
CAVSPGYEQYF TGTGCCGTCTCCCCCGGTTACGAGCAGTACTTC TRBJ2-7 NA 11 TRBV6-6 NA
CSVVGTAWGEQYF TGCAGCGTTGTCGGGACAGCTTGGGGCGAGCAGTACTTC TRBJ2-7 NA 13 TRBV29-1 TRBD1
CASSSQGVEQFF TGTGCCAGCAGTTCACAGGGGGTTGAGCAGTTCTTC TRBJ2-1 NA 12 TRBV12-3/TRBV12-4 TRBD1
CAGSLPGLPPYF TGTGCCGGGTCCTTACCGGGACTTCCCCCTTATTTT TRBJ2-3 NA 12 TRBV7-2 NA
CASRNRFLSGNTIYF TGCGCCAGCAGAAACAGATTTCTCTCTGGAAACACCATATATTTT TRBJ1-3 NA 15 TRBV4-1 NA
CASSDGGSRGAFF TGTGCCAGCAGTGACGGGGGGAGTAGAGGGGCTTTCTTT TRBJ1-1 NA 13 TRBV6-4 NA
CATSDPGQAKNIQYF TGTGCCACCAGTGATCCCGGACAGGCCAAAAACATTCAGTACTTC TRBJ2-4 few 15 TRBV24-1 NA
CASSPGDTQYF TGTGCCAGCAGTCCGGGAGATACGCAGTATTTT TRBJ2-3 NA 11 TRBV27 NA
CASSPRDRPLYGYTF TGTGCCAGCAGTCCCAGGGACAGGCCCCTCTATGGCTACACCTTC TRBJ1-2 NA 15 TRBV27 TRBD1
CASSRPGTAYGYTF TGTGCCAGCAGCCGCCCCGGGACAGCCTATGGCTACACCTTC TRBJ1-2 NA 14 TRBV28 TRBD1
CASSVGRGNEQYF TGTGCCAGCAGTGTGGGCCGGGGGAACGAGCAGTACTTC TRBJ2-7 once 13 TRBV2 NA
CASSQDGTAPTLGEKLFF TGCGCCAGCAGCCAAGACGGGACAGCTCCCACTTTAGGTGAAAAACTGTTTTTT TRBJ1-4 NA 18 TRBV4-3 TRBD1
CASKGGAANTEAFF TGTGCCAGCAAAGGGGGGGCTGCGAACACTGAAGCTTTCTTT TRBJ1-1 NA 14 TRBV6-5 NA
CASSLRQGAEAFF TGTGCCAGCAGCTTACGACAGGGGGCTGAAGCTTTCTTT TRBJ1-1 NA 13 TRBV7-8 TRBD1
CASSVGASGGATEQFF TGTGCCAGCAGCGTAGGGGCTAGCGGGGGGGCCACTGAGCAGTTCTTC TRBJ2-1 NA 16 TRBV9 TRBD2
CASSLSAGARPQHF TGTGCCAGCAGCTTAAGCGCGGGGGCTCGGCCCCAGCATTTT TRBJ1-5 NA 14 TRBV11-2 NA
CASSPYMRSANEKLFF TGTGCCAGCAGCCCCTACATGAGGTCTGCTAATGAAAAACTGTTTTTT TRBJ1-4 NA 16 TRBV25-1 NA
CASSLERTGYYEQYF TGTGCCAGCAGCTTGGAGAGGACAGGATATTACGAGCAGTACTTC TRBJ2-7 NA 15 TRBV5-5 TRBD1
CASSYTRDRVVDTQYF TGTGCCAGCAGTTACACCCGGGACAGGGTGGTAGATACGCAGTATTTT TRBJ2-3 NA 16 TRBV6-2/TRBV6-3 TRBD1
CASSALARNTEAFF TGTGCCAGCAGTGCCCTAGCAAGGAACACTGAAGCTTTCTTT TRBJ1-1 NA 14 TRBV27 NA
CAISTQGAGQPQHF TGTGCCATCAGTACTCAGGGGGCCGGTCAGCCCCAGCATTTT TRBJ1-5 NA 14 TRBV10-3 TRBD1
CASSVEQGPDNEQFF TGTGCCAGCAGCGTAGAACAGGGCCCTGACAATGAGCAGTTCTTC TRBJ2-1 NA 15 TRBV9 NA
CASSFRDRGPYEQYF TGTGCCAGCAGTTTTCGGGACAGGGGACCCTACGAGCAGTACTTC TRBJ2-7 NA 15 TRBV27 TRBD1
CASSLRGWEKLFF TGCGCCAGCAGCTTGAGAGGTTGGGAAAAACTGTTTTTT TRBJ1-4 once 13 TRBV5-1 NA
CATDSEYGAPQHF TGTGCCACCGACTCCGAATATGGGGCGCCCCAGCATTTT TRBJ1-5 NA 13 TRBV19 NA
CASSYTGSSYNSPLHF TGCGCCAGCAGTTATACAGGGAGCTCCTATAATTCACCCCTCCACTTT TRBJ1-6 NA 16 TRBV5-1 NA
CAWDRGEGANVLTF TGTGCCTGGGACAGGGGGGAGGGGGCCAACGTCCTGACTTTC TRBJ2-6 NA 14 TRBV30 TRBD1
CASSSNYNEQFF TGTGCCAGCAGCTCTAACTACAATGAGCAGTTCTTC TRBJ2-1 NA 12 TRBV9 NA
CATRVQGDSPLHF TGTGCCACCAGAGTGCAGGGCGATTCACCCCTCCACTTT TRBJ1-6 NA 13 TRBV15 NA
CASSSTTGGLNTEAFF TGCGCCAGCAGTTCTACTACAGGGGGCCTGAACACTGAAGCTTTCTTT TRBJ1-1 NA 16 TRBV10-2 TRBD1
CASSQEGWQGQDGYTF TGTGCCAGCAGCCAAGAGGGTTGGCAGGGACAAGATGGCTACACCTTC TRBJ1-2 once 16 TRBV4-2 NA
CASSRGAVDEAFF TGTGCCAGCAGTCGCGGGGCTGTCGACGAAGCTTTCTTT TRBJ1-1 NA 13 TRBV6-5 NA
CASSSGLWAFF TGTGCCAGCAGCTCGGGACTTTGGGCTTTCTTT TRBJ1-1 NA 11 TRBV2 NA
CASSLAGLDTEAFF TGCGCCAGCAGCTTGGCAGGGCTGGACACTGAAGCTTTCTTT TRBJ1-1 NA 14 TRBV4-1 NA
CASSPRTGTGTGELFF TGTGCCAGCAGCCCAAGGACAGGGACGGGCACCGGGGAGCTGTTTTTT TRBJ2-2 once 16 TRBV5-8 TRBD1
CASSFGQEYNEQYF TGTGCCAGCAGTTTCGGACAGGAATACAACGAGCAGTACTTC TRBJ2-7 NA 14 TRBV27 TRBD1
CASSFHPLANYGYTF TGTGCCAGCAGTTTCCATCCCCTAGCTAACTATGGCTACACCTTC TRBJ1-2 few 15 TRBV6-5 NA
CASSLAAGHTDTQYF TGTGCCAGCAGCTTAGCGGCGGGGCACACAGATACGCAGTATTTT TRBJ2-3 NA 15 TRBV7-3 NA
CASRTGVASSYEQYF TGTGCCAGCAGGACCGGGGTAGCGAGCTCCTACGAGCAGTACTTC TRBJ2-7 NA 15 TRBV7-2 NA
CASSSSTRYEQYF TGTGCCAGCAGTTCCTCCACAAGATACGAGCAGTACTTC TRBJ2-7 NA 13 TRBV6-2/TRBV6-3 NA
CASSPTSDFSGANVLTF TGTGCCAGCTCACCAACGAGTGATTTCTCTGGGGCCAACGTCCTGACTTTC TRBJ2-6 NA 17 TRBV18 NA
CASSPRTGEMNTGELFF TGTGCCAGCAGCCCCAGGACAGGCGAGATGAACACCGGGGAGCTGTTTTTT TRBJ2-2 NA 17 TRBV9 TRBD1
CASGYASASEQYF TGCGCCAGCGGGTACGCCTCAGCTAGCGAGCAGTACTTC TRBJ2-7 NA 13 TRBV5-1 NA
CASSLVGEAFF TGTGCCAGCAGCTTAGTCGGGGAAGCTTTCTTT TRBJ1-1 NA 11 TRBV5-6 NA
CASNSDRADYGYTF TGTGCCAGCAACTCGGACAGGGCTGACTATGGCTACACCTTC TRBJ1-2 few 14 TRBV2 TRBD1
CASSSGGVRNQPQHF TGTGCCAGTAGCAGCGGTGGGGTTCGCAATCAGCCCCAGCATTTT TRBJ1-5 once 15 TRBV19 NA
CSVGGTSGGTYEQYF TGCAGCGTTGGCGGTACTAGCGGGGGGACCTACGAGCAGTACTTC TRBJ2-7 NA 15 TRBV29-1 TRBD2
CASSGGGASSDTQYF TGCGCCAGCAGCGGCGGGGGGGCCAGTTCAGATACGCAGTATTTT TRBJ2-3 NA 15 TRBV5-1 TRBD2
CASSLTGQGTETQYF TGCGCCAGCAGCTTGACGGGACAGGGCACAGAGACCCAGTACTTC TRBJ2-5 NA 15 TRBV5-1 TRBD1